A selection of T cell receptor beta chains follows, all from one sample in a study of CD8+ T cells in alopecia areata. Sequenced by immunoSEQ multiplex PCR; TCRdb stores in-frame clones only, minus some. Of 100,000 to 150,000 clones listed, approximately 57% are singletons. This specimen consisted of CD4+ T cells sorted from blood, obtained at week 4, from a patient treated with tofacitinib. The receptors stem from a human donor with alopecia areata. CDR3s include the opening cysteine and the closing phenylalanine or tryptophan. Fields, in order: J gene, clone size, V gene, D gene, CDR3 DNA, CDR3 protein. The D gene is left open where the match is weak. Clone size is stated in some rows and not others, as once, few, many or a class when expanded.

>TRBJ2-2|.|TRBV30|.
TGTGCCTGGAGTGTATCAAGCACCGGGGAGCTGTTTTTT
CAWSVSSTGELFF
>TRBJ2-5|.|TRBV29-1|TRBD2
TGCAGCGTTGAGGTAGCGGGTGGCGAGACCCAGTACTTC
CSVEVAGGETQYF
>TRBJ2-5|.|TRBV30|TRBD2
TGTGCCTGGAGTGGGGATCGGGGAGGGCCAGAGACCCAGTACTTC
CAWSGDRGGPETQYF
>TRBJ2-5|.|TRBV28|TRBD2
TGTGCCAGCAGACCGGGGGAGGGGTCACAAGAGACCCAGTACTTC
CASRPGEGSQETQYF
>TRBJ2-5|.|TRBV5-1|.
TGCGCCAGCAGGTCGCAGGGGGAGGCCCAGTACTTC
CASRSQGEAQYF
>TRBJ1-4|.|TRBV15|.
TGTGCCACCAGGGCCGGGGGAAAACTGTTTTTT
CATRAGGKLFF
>TRBJ2-3|few|TRBV7-2|TRBD2
TGTGCCAGCAGAATCGCGGGGGGGCTTGGAGATACGCAGTATTTT
CASRIAGGLGDTQYF
>TRBJ2-1|few|TRBV4-1|.
TGCGCCAGTAGTAGGCCGGCCAATGAGCAGTTCTTC
CASSRPANEQFF
>TRBJ2-5|.|TRBV29-1|.
TGCAGCGTTGAAGATGCGAGGACCGTCGCGGAGACCCAGTACTTC
CSVEDARTVAETQYF
>TRBJ2-7|.|TRBV6-4|TRBD1
TGTGCCAGCAGTGAGGACAGGGCGGGGGAGCAGTACTTC
CASSEDRAGEQYF
>TRBJ2-6|few|TRBV11-2|TRBD1
TGTGCCAGCAGCACGGGACAGGGGGCTCTCTCTGGGGCCAACGTCCTGACTTTC
CASSTGQGALSGANVLTF
>TRBJ2-4|.|TRBV4-1|.
TGCGCCAGCAGCCAACGACAAGACATTCAGTACTTC
CASSQRQDIQYF
>TRBJ2-2|.|TRBV30|.
TGTGCCTGGAGTGTCCAGTGGGGCGTGAAGCTGTTTTTT
CAWSVQWGVKLFF
>TRBJ2-6|few|TRBV19|TRBD1
TGTGCCAGTAGTATAGCTGGGACAGGTTCTGGGGCCAACGTCCTGACTTTC
CASSIAGTGSGANVLTF
>TRBJ2-1|.|TRBV9|TRBD2
TGTGCCAGCACCACTAGCGGGAGCTTTAACAATGAGCAGTTCTTC
CASTTSGSFNNEQFF
>TRBJ1-1|.|TRBV29-1|TRBD1
TGCAGCGTCTCACAGGGGGCTGGCACTGAAGCTTTCTTT
CSVSQGAGTEAFF
>TRBJ1-2|.|TRBV9|.
TGTGCCAGCAGCCCCGGGGCTCCTAACTATGGCTACACCTTC
CASSPGAPNYGYTF
>TRBJ2-7|few|TRBV5-6|TRBD2
TGTGCCAGCAGCAGGGACTATCGCAGCTCCTACGAGCAGTACTTC
CASSRDYRSSYEQYF
>TRBJ1-2|.|TRBV7-2|.
TGTGCCAGCAGCCGACAGATCAACTATGGCTACACCTTC
CASSRQINYGYTF
>TRBJ2-5|.|TRBV7-2|.
TGTGCCAGCAGCTTAGTGGCAGAGGAGGAGACCCAGTACTTC
CASSLVAEEETQYF
>TRBJ1-1|few|TRBV9|.
TGTGCCAGCAGCGGCAAGCCAGGTGAAGCTTTCTTT
CASSGKPGEAFF
>TRBJ2-3|.|TRBV20-1|.
TGCAGTGCTGGCCAAGATACGCAGTATTTT
CSAGQDTQYF